Given below is one T cell receptor beta chain in context. This entry belongs to a study of blood T cell repertoires in COVID-19. In terms of age and location, participants ranged from roughly 18 to 90 years and lived in roughly 22 US areas. Germline loops: CDR1 MDHEN, CDR2 SYDVKM. CDR3 size: 15 residues. The J segment lost 8 bases and the V segment lost 5 bases, leaving 13 bases of the junction unmatched. The repertoire was sequenced with immunoSEQ multiplex PCR; TCRdb's copy has only in-frame clones and lacks some. The sample includes approximately 290,000 clones, 80% to 90% of them seen just once. The receptor comes from a woman in her twenties or thirties who had recovered from COVID-19. The sequenced material came from PBMCs or T cells enriched from blood (not recorded which). The chain uses TRBV28 and TRBJ1-2; 8 nucleotides match TRBD1. The CDR3 DNA sequence: TGTGCCAGCAGTCAAGCAAGACAGGGGCGAAAGGGCTACACCTTC. It yields the protein CASSQARQGRKGYTF.